One and the same sample provided the 26 T cell receptor beta chains below, sequenced in a study of post-analysis software for immune sequencing data. Sequencing libraries made from TCR beta cDNA carried unique molecular identifiers. MiXCR, applied by TCRdb to the PCR reads, yields one record per CDR3 protein. The sample yields about 820,000 distinct CDR3 sequences, 53% seen once. General study points: Five or six TRBV segments, TRBV5-6, TRBV5-1 and TRBV20-1 among them, were found more frequent in patients than controls.

Antigens for these TCRs are unknown. Sequencing was performed on blood. The source is a girl aged 5-17 years with multiple sclerosis.

This rearrangement joins TRBV6-5 to TRBJ2-1; 15 bases are shared with TRBD2. The DNA end favors TRBJ2-7, so the J call may be wrong. The CDR3 consists of 15 residues. Germline CDR1 and CDR2: MNHEY and SVGAGI. The CDR3 DNA reads as TGTGCCAGCAGTTACGGGACTAGCGGGAGGAATGAGCAGTACTTC. Its translation is CASSYGTSGRNEQYF.

Only a few counts were recorded for this clonotype. The chain links TRBV29-1 to TRBJ2-1; D is undetermined. Germline V gives CDR1 SQVTM, CDR2 ANQGSEA. Trimming shortened V by 7 bases and J by 1 base, and 14 bases separated the two germline ends. The CDR3 consists of 14 residues. The CDR3 bases are TGCAGCGCTGGAAGACTCCTATCCTACAATGAGCAGTTCTTC. This sequence encodes CSAGRLLSYNEQFF.

This clonotype occurred a few times. The chain joins TRBV5-1 to TRBJ2-5, with TRBD1 matching 7 bases. The J call may be incorrect, as the DNA end agrees better with TRBJ2-7. Germline loops: CDR1 SGHRS, CDR2 YFSETQ. CDR3 size: 21 residues. The DNA of the CDR3 is TGCGCCAGCAGCTTTCCGGCGCACCACCCTAACGAGACAGGGAAGAGCTACGAGCAGTACTTC. Translated, it gives CASSFPAHHPNETGKSYEQYF.

The V and J genes are TRBV20-1 and TRBJ1-1, with 10 bases fitting TRBD1. The ends lost 5 bases at V and 1 base at J; junction bases unmatched: 4. The CDR3 has 14 residues. Germline-derived CDR1 and CDR2 are DFQATT and SNEGSKA (reference sequence). CDR3 DNA sequence: TGCAGTGCTTGGGACAGGGGTTCGAACACTGAAGCTTTCTTT. Its translation is CSAWDRGSNTEAFF.

This clonotype was found once. The chain has TRBV11-2 and TRBJ1-2; 7 nucleotides match TRBD1. The germline CDR1 and CDR2 sequences are SGHAT and FQNNGV. V lost 4 bases, J lost 5 bases, and 7 bases stayed unmatched. The CDR3 is made up of 14 amino acids. CDR3 nucleotide sequence: TGTGCCAGCAGCTGGGGGGAGGGGGCATATGGCTACACCTTC. Its protein is CASSWGEGAYGYTF.

The chain couples TRBV29-1 to TRBJ2-7; TRBD2 matches at 7 bases. Germline CDR1 reads SQVTM; CDR2 reads ANQGSEA. V was clipped by 3 bases and J by 0 bases; unmatched bases: 5. This CDR3 comprises 14 residues. The CDR3, as DNA: TGCAGCGTTGATGAGGGAGGGGACTCCTACGAGCAGTACTTC. Amino acid sequence: CSVDEGGDSYEQYF.

The gene calls are TRBV3-1 and TRBJ2-1, with D unresolved. Trimming cost V 1 base and J 12 bases, with 13 bases left between them. CDR1 and CDR2 from the germline V gene are LGHDT and YNNKEL (reference sequence). This CDR3 spans 13 amino acids. In DNA form, the CDR3 reads TGTGCCAGCAGCCAAGGATACCGGAGCCGGCAGTTCTTC. Encoded protein: CASSQGYRSRQFF.

In this sample, this clonotype turned up a few times. The gene calls are TRBV3-1 and TRBJ2-4; no definite D call. Trimming took 1 base from V and 1 from J, leaving 5 bases between them. This CDR3 is 14 amino acids long. Germline CDR1 LGHDT, CDR2 YNNKEL (reference sequence). The CDR3 sequence is CASSQGVAKNIQYF. The DNA for the CDR3 is TGTGCCAGCAGCCAAGGGGTTGCCAAAAACATTCAGTACTTC.

CDR3 coding DNA: TGTGCCAGCAGCGTAGCCCCAAGGAGCGGTCAAGAGACCCAGTACTTC. Its translation is CASSVAPRSGQETQYF. The V gene is TRBV9, the J gene TRBJ2-5; TRBD2 might be the D (5 bases). Germline V lookup: CDR1 SGDLS, CDR2 YYNGEE. The CDR3 contains 16 residues. V was pared by 0 bases and J by 2 bases, with 14 bases between.

The gene calls are TRBV29-1 and TRBJ2-6; 10 bases line up with TRBD1. The CDR3 consists of 16 residues. Germline V CDR1 and CDR2: SQVTM, ANQGSEA. V gave up 6 bases and J gave up 1 base; unmatched junction bases: 6. The CDR3 coding sequence is TGCAGCGTATCGGGACAGGGGCTGTCTGGGGCCAACGTCCTGACTTTC. This translates into CSVSGQGLSGANVLTF.

The DNA for the CDR3 is TGTGCCAGCAGCCTCGCCTACAGGGTAACTAATGAAAAACTGTTTTTT. This codes for CASSLAYRVTNEKLFF. The chain joins TRBV7-2 to TRBJ1-4; D is perhaps TRBD1 (6 bases). The V end lost 5 bases, the J end lost 1 base, and 14 bases lay between the germline ends. CDR3 length equals 16 residues. Germline lookup yields CDR1 SGHTA and CDR2 FQGNSA.

This sequence joins TRBV2 and TRBJ2-1; the D gene is possibly TRBD2 (5 bases). The germline V gene encodes CDR1 SNHLY and CDR2 FYNNEI. Trimming left V 4 bases short and J 6 bases short, with 13 bases between. This CDR3 comprises 14 residues. The CDR3, as DNA: TGTGCCAGCAGTGGTTCTCTAGCAGGCAATGAGCAGTTCTTC. Protein sequence: CASSGSLAGNEQFF.

This clonotype was seen more than once but under ten times. The J gene is TRBJ2-5, the V gene TRBV12-3 or TRBV12-4, with 8 bases identical to TRBD2. The CDR3 totals 14 residues. With V trimmed by 6 bases and J by 2 bases, 5 bases remained unmatched. CDR3 in DNA: TGTGCCAGCAGCCCGACTAGCGCTCAAGAGACCCAGTACTTC. It specifies CASSPTSAQETQYF.

This clonotype was seen a handful of times. The chain links TRBV15 to TRBJ2-5, with TRBD2 as a possible D gene (5 bases). V lost 1 base and J lost 2, with 17 bases in between. Germline V lookup: CDR1 LNHNV, CDR2 YYDKDF (reference sequence). The CDR3 is 17 amino acids. In nucleotides, the CDR3 is TGTGCCACCAGCAGAGTTCGAGGAGCTAGCTTGCAAGAGACCCAGTACTTC. Encoded protein: CATSRVRGASLQETQYF.

CDR3 DNA: TGTGCCAGCAGTTACCCCCTCGGGCTTCAAGAGACCCAGTACTTC. It encodes CASSYPLGLQETQYF. The chain is built from TRBV6-2 or TRBV6-3 and TRBJ2-5; no firm D call. This CDR3 comprises 15 residues. V lost 2 bases and J 2 bases, leaving 12 bases between the germline ends. Germline CDR1 MNHEY, CDR2 SVGEGT.

For this clonotype: Just one base apart from a much larger clone, this may be a read error. The chain links TRBV4-1 to TRBJ2-7, with D unresolved. The V end was cut by 0 bases, the J end by 2 bases, with 8 bases between. CDR1 and CDR2 from the germline V gene are MGHRA and YSYEKL. The CDR3 contains 14 residues. The CDR3 here is CASSQDRRTYEQYF. CDR3 nucleotides: TGCGCCAGCAGCCAAGATAGGAGAACCTACGAGCAGTACTTC.

CDR3 sequence: CSARDRKRNNEQFF. The CDR3 coding sequence is TGCAGTGCTAGAGATCGTAAGCGGAACAATGAGCAGTTCTTC. J is TRBJ2-1 and V is TRBV20-1; weak D call: TRBD2 (5 bases). Germline loops: CDR1 DFQATT, CDR2 SNEGSKA (reference sequence). The CDR3 covers 14 residues. V lost 0 bases and J 5 bases, leaving 11 bases between the germline ends.

The chain carries TRBV7-2 and TRBJ2-4; TRBD2 agrees at 8 bases. Near its end, the DNA agrees better with TRBJ2-7, so the J call may be wrong. Germline V gene data show CDR1 as SGHTA and CDR2 as FQGNSA. The CDR3 runs to 14 residues. The CDR3 bases are TGTGCCAGCAGCTTAGGTGGGACTAGGAACGAGCAGTACTTC. This gives the protein CASSLGGTRNEQYF.

V gene TRBV7-9 combines with J gene TRBJ2-7; 10 nucleotides agree with TRBD1. V shed 5 bases, J shed 6 bases, and the junction held 10 bases outside the gene matches. Germline V lookup: CDR1 SEHNR, CDR2 FQNEAQ (reference sequence). This CDR3 contains 15 residues. The CDR3 protein is CASSRSGTGVSEQYF. CDR3 coding DNA: TGTGCCAGCAGCCGTTCTGGGACAGGGGTTTCCGAGCAGTACTTC.

The genes are TRBV5-1 and TRBJ2-7, with a possible D match to TRBD1 (6 bases). The CDR3 is 14 amino acids. The germline CDR1 and CDR2 sequences are SGHRS and YFSETQ. Trimming removed 1 base at V and 4 bases at J, with 12 bases between. DNA for the CDR3: TGCGCCAGCAGCTTGAACAGGGACACTTACGAGCAGTACTTC. Its protein is CASSLNRDTYEQYF.

The chain carries TRBV20-1 and TRBJ2-3; D remains ambiguous. V was trimmed by 5 bases and J by 5 bases, leaving 8 bases between them. This CDR3 region has 11 residues. CDR1 and CDR2 (germline): DFQATT, SNEGSKA (reference sequence). The CDR3 region is CSASVEDTQYF. As DNA, the CDR3 is TGCAGTGCTTCAGTGGAAGATACGCAGTATTTT.

The J gene is TRBJ2-1, the V gene TRBV7-8, with D perhaps TRBD1 or TRBD2 (6 bases each). The V end lost 0 bases, the J end lost 3 bases, and 18 bases lay between the germline ends. This CDR3 has 18 residues. Germline V gene lookup returns CDR1 SGHVS and CDR2 FQNEAQ. This CDR3 is CASSLASPRRDNYNEQFF. The DNA for the CDR3 is TGTGCCAGCAGCTTAGCGAGTCCTAGGAGGGACAACTACAATGAGCAGTTCTTC. The whole variable domain, remainder taken from reference TRBV7-8 and TRBJ2-1, is GAGVSQSPRYKVAKRGQDVALRCDPISGHVSLFWYQQALGQGPEFLTYFQNEAQLDKSGLPSDRFFAERPEGSVSTLKIQRTQQEDSAVYLCASSLASPRRDNYNEQFFGPGTRLTVL.

This clonotype was seen only a few times. The chain combines TRBV20-1 with TRBJ2-7, with 8 bases identical to TRBD2. V lost 5 bases, J lost 6 bases, and 12 bases stayed unmatched. The CDR3 has 14 amino acids. Germline V gives CDR1 DFQATT, CDR2 SNEGSKA (reference sequence). The CDR3 nucleotides read TGCAGTGCTGTTGGTGGGACTAGTAGAGGCGAGCAGTACTTC. It is translated as CSAVGGTSRGEQYF.

The V and J genes are TRBV5-1 and TRBJ2-5; TRBD2 is a possible D gene (6 bases). There are 17 residues in the CDR3. Germline CDR1 reads SGHRS; CDR2 reads YFSETQ. V shed 0 bases and J shed 5 bases, with 20 bases lying between them. The chain's CDR3 is CASSLAGADGRWETQYF. The CDR3 DNA reads as TGCGCCAGCAGCTTGGCCGGCGCTGACGGGAGATGGGAGACCCAGTACTTC.

The chain couples TRBV29-1 to TRBJ1-2, with D perhaps TRBD1 (6 bases). V was pared by 4 bases and J by 8 bases, with 11 bases between. This CDR3 is 11 amino acids long. Germline V gene lookup returns CDR1 SQVTM and CDR2 ANQGSEA. The CDR3 is CSVGTGSGYTF. CDR3 in DNA: TGCAGCGTTGGAACAGGGAGCGGCTACACCTTC.

In its sample, this clonotype was seen a few times. The J gene is TRBJ2-5, the V gene TRBV4-1; D is undetermined. The CDR3 totals 14 residues. Between the trimmed V and J ends, which lost 2 bases and 2 bases, there was a span of 9 bases. Germline lookup yields CDR1 MGHRA and CDR2 YSYEKL. CDR3 DNA sequence: TGCGCCAGCAGCCAAATTGACCATCAAGAGACCCAGTACTTC. This codes for CASSQIDHQETQYF.